This entry lists 18 T cell receptor beta chains sequenced from one sample in a study of identical twins (dated by TCRdb to between 2015 and 2016). Library preparation employed 5' RACE. Sequencing was carried out with an Illumina HiSeq 2000. Starting from the raw public reads, TCRdb applied fastp trimming at Q25, assembled clones with MiXCR and retained in-frame beta chains. When rows share a CDR3 protein, they turn into one entry using the most common DNA and genes. The sample profile shows about 890,000 distinct CDR3 sequences; approximately 13% of them were found once. The ten most abundant clones make up under 2% of the sample. These same records also appear under a second study, on yellow fever vaccine responses in identical twins.

What was sequenced was PBMCs. All receptors derive from a woman aged 18-30 years in good health.

This clonotype was observed at least ten times. This chain uses TRBV15 with TRBJ1-2, with D uncertain. The CDR3 contains 18 residues. The V gene's germline CDR1 is LNHNV and CDR2 YYDKDF (reference sequence). V was shortened by 1 base and J by 4 bases, with 22 bases between the two germline ends. CDR3 region: CATSRGGSGPGWGYGYTF. CDR3 bases: TGTGCCACCAGCAGAGGAGGTTCCGGGCCGGGATGGGGCTATGGCTACACCTTC.

This clonotype was detected a few times. The V gene is TRBV2, the J gene TRBJ2-3, with 11 nucleotides matching TRBD2. The junction had 6 bases not matched to a gene; V was cut back by 10 bases and J by 3 bases. The germline gives CDR1 SNHLY, CDR2 FYNNEI. CDR3 length: 14 amino acids. CDR3: CANIGTSGTDTQYF. CDR3 DNA sequence: TGTGCCAACATAGGGACTAGCGGAACAGATACGCAGTATTTT.

The chain joins TRBV6-5 to TRBJ2-1, with D possibly being TRBD1 or TRBD2 (5 bases each). Trimming left V 1 base short and J 5 bases short, with 15 bases between. The length of the CDR3 is 16 residues. The germline gives CDR1 MNHEY, CDR2 SVGAGI. The CDR3 sequence: CASSYFGARGDNEQFF. Here the CDR3 DNA reads TGTGCCAGCAGTTACTTCGGGGCCCGAGGGGACAATGAGCAGTTCTTC.

This clonotype was found a few times. The rearrangement uses TRBV12-3 or TRBV12-4 and TRBJ2-1; 7 nucleotides line up with TRBD2. Trimming cost V 4 bases and J 5 bases; bases outside gene matches: 17. The CDR3 consists of 18 residues. This CDR3 reads CASSWTIGRESSNNEQFF. For the CDR3, the DNA is TGTGCCAGCAGTTGGACAATCGGGCGGGAGTCTTCCAACAATGAGCAGTTCTTC.

This clonotype was counted ten times or more. The chain carries TRBV25-1 and TRBJ2-2; a possible D gene is TRBD1 (6 bases). Germline CDR1 and CDR2: MGHDK and SYGVNS. The CDR3 has 17 amino acids. V was cut by 4 bases and J by 4 bases, with 19 bases left in between. The CDR3 DNA reads as TGTGCCAGCAGTGCGACTGCCGGGACACTGAGCACCGGGGAGCTGTTTTTT. Amino acid sequence: CASSATAGTLSTGELFF. The full variable domain, with the rest looked up from reference TRBV25-1 and TRBJ2-2, is EADIYQTPRYLVIGTGKKITLECSQTMGHDKMYWYQQDPGMELHLIHYSYGVNSTEKGDLSSESTVSRIRTEHFPLTLESARPSHTSQYLCASSATAGTLSTGELFFGEGSRLTVL.

This clonotype was picked up one time. The chain combines TRBV7-9 with TRBJ1-6, with D perhaps TRBD1 (5 bases). Germline assignment: CDR1 SEHNR and CDR2 FQNEAQ (reference sequence). The V gene lost 1 base and the J gene lost 9 bases, with 13 bases spanning the gap. This CDR3 has 15 residues. CDR3 region: CASSLGAAGGSPLHF. In DNA form, the CDR3 reads TGTGCCAGCAGCTTAGGGGCAGCTGGGGGTTCACCCCTCCACTTT.

The chain joins TRBV10-2 to TRBJ2-1; 12 positions agree with TRBD2. J gave up 9 bases and V 6 bases, and 12 bases lay outside the gene matches. Germline V lookup: CDR1 WSHSY, CDR2 SAAADI. This CDR3 comprises 16 residues. The CDR3 region has the DNA TGCGCCAGCAGCTTCCCGACTAGCGGGAGTTTGGGTGAGCAGTTCTTC. This codes for CASSFPTSGSLGEQFF.

This clonotype occurred a few times. The gene calls are TRBV5-1 and TRBJ2-2, with 10 positions matching TRBD1. The CDR3 spans 15 residues. Losses at the gene ends were 4 bases for V and 4 bases for J; bases not matched to a gene: 4. CDR1 is SGHRS and CDR2 is YFSETQ in the germline V gene. CDR3 bases: TGCGCCAGCAGCACCGGACAGGGGGGCACCGGGGAGCTGTTTTTT. Encoded protein: CASSTGQGGTGELFF.

This clonotype was counted many times. V is TRBV2 and J is TRBJ2-1, with 8 bases that match TRBD2. CDR1 is SNHLY, CDR2 FYNNEI, per germline. This CDR3 spans 15 amino acids. Trimming took 5 bases from V and 1 from J; bases not matched to a gene: 4. This CDR3 is CASSPGLGSYNEQFF. CDR3 sequence (DNA): TGTGCCAGCAGTCCGGGACTAGGGTCCTACAATGAGCAGTTCTTC.

V usage is TRBV6-4 and J usage is TRBJ2-3; D is perhaps TRBD1 or TRBD2 (5 bases each). Trimming left V 4 bases short and J 6 bases short, with 11 bases between. In germline, CDR1 is MRHNA, CDR2 SNTAGT. The CDR3 has 13 amino acids. Here the CDR3 DNA reads TGTGCCAGCAGTGGGGGGACCATCGATACGCAGTATTTT. This translates into CASSGGTIDTQYF.

The V call is TRBV7-8, the J call TRBJ2-1; 8 bases align to TRBD1. The V gene end was trimmed by 2 bases and the J gene end by 7 bases; junction bases not matched to a gene: 7. The CDR3 is made up of 15 amino acids. The germline CDR1 and CDR2 sequences are SGHVS and FQNEAQ. For the CDR3, the DNA is TGTGCCAGCAGCTTAAGGGACAGGCTAAATAATGAGCAGTTCTTC. It codes for CASSLRDRLNNEQFF.

This clonotype has just a few counts. V usage is TRBV5-6 and J usage is TRBJ1-2; D gene ambiguous. Looked up from germline, CDR1 is SGHDT and CDR2 is YYEEEE. V lost 0 bases to trimming and J lost 0 bases, with 9 bases between them. This CDR3 is 15 amino acids long. CDR3 amino acids: CASSLAQPANYGYTF. Here the CDR3 DNA reads TGTGCCAGCAGCTTGGCCCAGCCAGCTAACTATGGCTACACCTTC.

The rearrangement uses TRBV7-8 and TRBJ1-5, with D possibly TRBD1 on 6 matching bases. Germline values: CDR1 SGHVS, CDR2 FQNEAQ. The CDR3 has 16 amino acids. V was clipped by 5 bases and J by 2 bases, with 16 bases between them. CDR3 nucleotide sequence: TGTGCCAGCAGCCACTACGCGGCAGGGGGCAATCAGCCCCAGCATTTT. It translates to CASSHYAAGGNQPQHF.

This clonotype was found a few times. The V gene is TRBV13, the J gene TRBJ2-6, with TRBD1 as a possible D gene (6 bases). This CDR3 region has 19 residues. Germline V gene lookup returns CDR1 PRHDT and CDR2 FYEKMQ (reference sequence). Trimming cost V 6 bases and J 0 bases, with 21 bases left between them. The CDR3 spells CASSFSQGQVTSGANVLTF. The CDR3 DNA follows: TGTGCCAGCAGTTTTTCGCAGGGGCAGGTCACCTCTGGGGCCAACGTCCTGACTTTC. The full variable domain, completed using reference TRBV13 and TRBJ2-6, is AAGVIQSPRHLIKEKRETATLKCYPIPRHDTVYWYQQGPGQDPQFLISFYEKMQSDKGSIPDRFSAQQFSDYHSELNMSSLELGDSALYFCASSFSQGQVTSGANVLTFGAGSRLTVL.

This clonotype was seen a few times. The CDR3 sequence: CASSYRTGGLNAEAFF. In nucleotides, the CDR3 is TGTGCCAGCAGCTACCGGACAGGGGGTCTCAACGCTGAAGCTTTCTTT. The chain carries TRBV11-2 and TRBJ1-1, with 10 bases identical to TRBD1. The CDR3 totals 16 residues. The V gene end was trimmed by 4 bases and the J gene end by 6 bases; junction bases not matched to a gene: 11. The germline V gene has CDR1 SGHAT and CDR2 FQNNGV.

The chain carries TRBV12-3 or TRBV12-4 and TRBJ2-7; no definite D call. The CDR3 sequence is 14 residues long. V lost 6 bases, J lost 3 bases, and 15 bases lay in between. In DNA form, the CDR3 reads TGTGCCAGCAGCTCCGCCGGGTCCTTCTACGAGCAGTACTTC. The encoded protein is CASSSAGSFYEQYF.

DNA of the CDR3: TGTGCCAGCAGCGTAGGGGTAAGCTCCTACAATGAGCAGTTCTTC. This codes for CASSVGVSSYNEQFF. The chain recombines TRBV9 with TRBJ2-1; D is ambiguous. This CDR3 contains 15 residues. CDR1 and CDR2 (germline): SGDLS, YYNGEE. Trimming pared 0 bases from V and 0 bases from J, leaving 7 bases between.

This sequence joins TRBV6-2 or TRBV6-3 and TRBJ2-5; D not resolved. The germline CDR1 and CDR2 sequences are MNHEY and SVGEGT. The V and J ends lost 5 bases and 1 base respectively, with 11 bases between them. This CDR3 is 14 amino acids long. In DNA form, the CDR3 reads TGTGCCAGCAGTCCAAAGCTAGTCCAAGAGACCCAGTACTTC. Encoded protein: CASSPKLVQETQYF.